Given below is one TCR beta chain in context. Its matching antigen is unknown. Germline V gene lookup returns CDR1 LNHNV and CDR2 YYDKDF (reference sequence). This CDR3 has 13 amino acids. V dropped 0 bases and J dropped 3 bases, with 6 bases sitting between them. This specimen comes from a study of graft-versus-host responses after intestinal transplantation. Study summary: Tacrolimus and steroids were given for roughly 3 years to all recipients after anti-thymocyte globulin induction.

Clones were sequenced by immunoSEQ multiplex PCR, and TCRdb holds only the in-frame ones, with some missing. The sample lists around 40,000 clones, roughly 94% occurring once. Whole-study findings and limits: Peak levels of circulating GvH clones tracked with early post-transplant HvG declines. GvH clones detected in recipient marrow included some appearing first in ileum or blood.

This receptor was obtained from a human donor who was the organ donor for an intestinal transplant. The rearrangement uses TRBV15 and TRBJ2-7; D gene ambiguous. Specimen: unstimulated CD4+ T cells sorted from spleen or lymph node cells, collected before transplant. The CDR3 sequence is CATSREGIYEQYF. CDR3 DNA sequence: TGTGCCACCAGCAGAGAGGGGATCTACGAGCAGTACTTC.